Shown below are 13 T cell receptor beta chains from a single sample sequenced in a study of OX40 agonist ivuxolimab in advanced cancers. Profiling relied on immunoSEQ multiplex PCR, and the TCRdb table lists in-frame clones only, not all of them. The data show just over 45,000 clones, with around 94% seen just once and 11% held by the top ten. The specimen comprised CD4+ or CD8+ T cells sorted from blood, sampled in a trial of the OX40 agonist ivuxolimab. All receptors derive from an adult with an advanced solid tumor such as melanoma, head and neck, liver or kidney cancer.

The chain carries TRBV14 and TRBJ2-7; D gene ambiguous. There are 13 residues in the CDR3. The germline V gene encodes CDR1 SGHDN and CDR2 FVKESK. Deletions cut 4 bases from V and 4 bases from J, with 11 bases between. The DNA of the CDR3 is TGTGCCAGCAGCCTGGTAACCGGGTACGAGCAGTACTTC. Encoded protein: CASSLVTGYEQYF.

The chain is built from TRBV7-3 and TRBJ2-5; a possible D gene is TRBD2 (6 bases). Germline loops: CDR1 SGHTA, CDR2 FQGTGA. Deletions cut 7 bases from V and 5 bases from J, with 17 bases between. The CDR3 contains 14 residues. This CDR3 reads CASIPGGAVETQYF. CDR3 DNA sequence: TGTGCCAGCATCCCGGGCGGGGCAGTTGAGACCCAGTACTTC.

The rearrangement uses TRBV7-9 and TRBJ2-7; TRBD2 aligns across 13 bases. With V trimmed by 4 bases and J by 1 base, 4 bases remained unmatched. This CDR3 has 16 amino acids. Germline V gene data show CDR1 as SEHNR and CDR2 as FQNEAQ (reference sequence). CDR3 sequence: CASSSGTSGESYEQYF. The CDR3 DNA reads TGTGCCAGCAGCTCCGGGACTAGCGGGGAATCCTACGAGCAGTACTTC.

J is TRBJ2-5 and V is TRBV11-2; 8 nucleotides line up with TRBD1. The germline V gene has CDR1 SGHAT and CDR2 FQNNGV. With V trimmed by 5 bases and J by 2 bases, 13 bases remained unmatched. This CDR3 is built from 17 residues. For the CDR3, the DNA is TGTGCCAGCAGCACTCAACGACCGGGACAGGATCAAGAGACCCAGTACTTC. Amino acids: CASSTQRPGQDQETQYF.

The V gene is TRBV7-8, the J gene TRBJ2-3; tentatively, D is TRBD2 (5 bases). V dropped 1 base and J dropped 2 bases, with 10 bases sitting between them. Germline V gene sequence: CDR1 SGHVS, CDR2 FQNEAQ. The CDR3 has 15 residues. CDR3 nucleotides: TGTGCCAGCAGCTTAGGTCAGCGGACCACAGATACGCAGTATTTT. Translated: CASSLGQRTTDTQYF.

The V call is TRBV29-1, the J call TRBJ1-1; maybe TRBD1 (6 bases). The CDR3 is 12 amino acids. CDR1 is SQVTM, CDR2 ANQGSEA, per germline. V shed 7 bases and J shed 2 bases, with 11 bases lying between them. The CDR3: CSAAGANTEAFF. CDR3 nucleotides: TGCAGCGCCGCGGGGGCTAACACTGAAGCTTTCTTT. Drawing the rest from reference TRBV29-1 and TRBJ1-1, the complete variable domain is SAVISQKPSRDICQRGTSLTIQCQVDSQVTMMFWYRQQPGQSLTLIATANQGSEATYESGFVIDKFPISRPNLTFSTLTVSNMSPEDSSIYLCSAAGANTEAFFGQGTRLTVV.

This chain links TRBV30 with TRBJ1-5; tentatively, D is TRBD1 (5 bases). The germline V and J ends were trimmed by 0 bases and 7 bases, with 10 bases remaining between them. The CDR3 loop spans 13 amino acids. Looked up from germline, CDR1 is GTSNPN and CDR2 is SVGIG (reference sequence). Here the CDR3 DNA reads TGTGCCTGGAGTGTCAGGGTGGGGCAGCCCCAGCATTTT. It yields the protein CAWSVRVGQPQHF.

This clone has just one count. The chain uses TRBV9 and TRBJ1-3; TRBD1 aligns across 8 bases. The germline CDR1 and CDR2 sequences are SGDLS and YYNGEE. The J segment lost 4 bases and the V segment lost 4 bases, leaving 7 bases of the junction unmatched. The CDR3 is 15 amino acids. CDR3 protein: CASSPQTGVGNTIYF. The DNA of the CDR3 is TGTGCCAGCAGCCCGCAGACAGGGGTCGGAAACACCATATATTTT.

The chain uses TRBV9 and TRBJ1-4; a possible D gene is TRBD1 (5 bases). CDR3 length: 16 residues. CDR1 SGDLS and CDR2 YYNGEE come from the germline V gene. With 0 bases removed from V and 7 bases from J, the gap between germline ends came to 16 bases. The CDR3 DNA reads as TGTGCCAGCAGCGTAGACGGGGGAGGTCAAGGTGAAAAACTGTTTTTT. Its translation is CASSVDGGGQGEKLFF.

V is TRBV10-1 and J is TRBJ2-5; maybe TRBD1 (6 bases). CDR3 length: 12 residues. V was pared by 4 bases and J by 5 bases, with 8 bases between. CDR1 is WNHNN, CDR2 SYGVQD, per germline (reference sequence). Here the CDR3 DNA reads TGCGCCAGCAGTGCAGGGGTCGAGACCCAGTACTTC. This codes for CASSAGVETQYF.

The chain carries TRBV9 and TRBJ1-2, with D maybe TRBD1 (5 bases). From germline, CDR1 is SGDLS and CDR2 YYNGEE. The V gene lost 0 bases and the J gene lost 3 bases, with 9 bases spanning the gap. CDR3 length equals 14 residues. In DNA, the CDR3 is TGTGCCAGCAGCGTAGCTGCAGGGCACTATGGCTACACCTTC. It yields the protein CASSVAAGHYGYTF.

This sequence joins TRBV5-4 and TRBJ1-4; maybe TRBD1 (5 bases). The V gene lost 4 bases and the J gene lost 8 bases, with 21 bases spanning the gap. This CDR3 contains 16 residues. From germline, CDR1 is SGHNT and CDR2 YYREEE (reference sequence). CDR3 region: CASSQEGSSGEEKLFF. CDR3 coding DNA: TGTGCCAGCAGCCAGGAGGGGTCGTCAGGTGAGGAAAAACTGTTTTTT.

The V call is TRBV5-1, the J call TRBJ2-3; D is unresolved. The CDR3 spans 12 residues. The V gene's germline CDR1 is SGHRS and CDR2 YFSETQ. Trimming removed 1 base from V and 6 bases from J, with 6 bases in between. CDR3 sequence reads: CASSLRGDTQYF. CDR3 DNA sequence: TGCGCCAGCAGCTTGCGTGGCGATACGCAGTATTTT.